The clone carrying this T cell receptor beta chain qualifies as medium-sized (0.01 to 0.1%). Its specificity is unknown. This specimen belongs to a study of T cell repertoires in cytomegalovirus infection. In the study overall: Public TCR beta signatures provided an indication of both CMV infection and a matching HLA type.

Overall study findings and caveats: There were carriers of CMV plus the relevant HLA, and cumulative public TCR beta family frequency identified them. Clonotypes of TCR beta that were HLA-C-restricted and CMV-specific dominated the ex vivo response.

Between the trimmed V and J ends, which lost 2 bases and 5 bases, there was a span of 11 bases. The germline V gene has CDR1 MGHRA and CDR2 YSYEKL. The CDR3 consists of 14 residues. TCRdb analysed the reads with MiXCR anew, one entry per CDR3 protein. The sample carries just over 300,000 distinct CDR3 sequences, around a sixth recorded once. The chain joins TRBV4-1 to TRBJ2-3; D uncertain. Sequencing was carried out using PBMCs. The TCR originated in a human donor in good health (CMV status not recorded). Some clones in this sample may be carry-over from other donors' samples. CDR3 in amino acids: CASSQSMIGDTQYF. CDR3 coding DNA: TGCGCCAGCAGCCAATCCATGATCGGAGATACGCAGTATTTT.